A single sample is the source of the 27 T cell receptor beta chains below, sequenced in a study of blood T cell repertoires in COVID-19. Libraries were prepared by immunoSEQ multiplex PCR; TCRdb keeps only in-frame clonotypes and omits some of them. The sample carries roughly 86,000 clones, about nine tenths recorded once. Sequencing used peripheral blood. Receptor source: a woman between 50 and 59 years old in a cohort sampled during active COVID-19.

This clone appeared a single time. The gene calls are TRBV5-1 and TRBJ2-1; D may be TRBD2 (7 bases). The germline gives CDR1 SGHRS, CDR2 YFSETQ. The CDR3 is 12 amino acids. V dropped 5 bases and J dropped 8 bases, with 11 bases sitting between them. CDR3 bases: TGCGCCAGCAGTCAGGGGAGGGATGAGCAGTTCTTC. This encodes CASSQGRDEQFF.

The CDR3 DNA sequence: TGTGCCAGCAGCGTAGGACCGGGACTAGGGCAAGAGACCCAGTACTTC. Translating it yields CASSVGPGLGQETQYF. The chain recombines TRBV11-2 with TRBJ2-5, with 8 nucleotides matching TRBD2. The length of the CDR3 is 16 residues. Germline V gene sequence: CDR1 SGHAT, CDR2 FQNNGV. J was trimmed by 2 bases and V by 5 bases; bases with no gene match: 10.

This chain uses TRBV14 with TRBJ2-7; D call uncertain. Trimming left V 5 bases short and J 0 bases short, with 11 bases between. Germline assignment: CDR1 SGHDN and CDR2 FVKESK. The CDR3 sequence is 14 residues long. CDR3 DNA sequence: TGTGCCAGCAGCTACGCGGCGAGCTCCTACGAGCAGTACTTC. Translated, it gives CASSYAASSYEQYF.

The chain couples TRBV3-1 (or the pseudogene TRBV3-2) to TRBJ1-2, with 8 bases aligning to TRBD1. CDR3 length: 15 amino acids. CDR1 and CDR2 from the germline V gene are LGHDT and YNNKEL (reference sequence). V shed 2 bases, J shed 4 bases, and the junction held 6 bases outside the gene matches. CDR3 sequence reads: CASSQRGQGTYGYTF. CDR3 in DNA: TGTGCCAGCAGCCAACGAGGACAGGGTACCTATGGCTACACCTTC.

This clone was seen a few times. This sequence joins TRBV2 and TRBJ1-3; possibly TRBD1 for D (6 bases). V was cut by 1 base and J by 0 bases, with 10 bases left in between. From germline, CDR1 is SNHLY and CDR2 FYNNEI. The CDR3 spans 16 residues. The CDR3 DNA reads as TGTGCCAGCAGTGAAGGGCAGGGGAACTCTGGAAACACCATATATTTT. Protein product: CASSEGQGNSGNTIYF. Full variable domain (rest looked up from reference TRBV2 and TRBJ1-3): EPEVTQTPSHQVTQMGQEVILRCVPISNHLYFYWYRQILGQKVEFLVSFYNNEISEKSEIFDDQFSVERPDGSNFTLKIRSTKLEDSAMYFCASSEGQGNSGNTIYFGEGSWLTVV.

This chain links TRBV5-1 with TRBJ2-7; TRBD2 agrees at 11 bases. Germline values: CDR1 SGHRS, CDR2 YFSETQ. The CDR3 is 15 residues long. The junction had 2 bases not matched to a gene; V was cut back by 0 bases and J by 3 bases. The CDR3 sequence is CASSLDSGRVYEQYF. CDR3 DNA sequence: TGCGCCAGCAGCTTGGATAGCGGGAGGGTCTACGAGCAGTACTTC. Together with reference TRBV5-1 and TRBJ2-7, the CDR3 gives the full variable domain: KAGVTQTPRYLIKTRGQQVTLSCSPISGHRSVSWYQQTPGQGLQFLFEYFSETQRNKGNFPGRFSGRQFSNSRSEMNVSTLELGDSALYLCASSLDSGRVYEQYFGPGTRLTVT.

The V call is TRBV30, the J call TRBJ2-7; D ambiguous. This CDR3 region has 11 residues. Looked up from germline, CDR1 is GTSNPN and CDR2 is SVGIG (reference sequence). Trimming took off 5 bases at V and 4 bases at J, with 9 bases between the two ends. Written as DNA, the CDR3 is TGTGCCTGGGGTTTACGGTACGAGCAGTACTTC. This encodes CAWGLRYEQYF.

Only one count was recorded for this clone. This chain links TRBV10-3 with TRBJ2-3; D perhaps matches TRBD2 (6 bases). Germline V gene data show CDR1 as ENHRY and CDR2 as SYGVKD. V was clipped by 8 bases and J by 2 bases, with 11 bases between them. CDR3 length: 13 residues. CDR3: CAIRSGDTDTQYF. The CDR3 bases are TGTGCCATCCGTAGCGGAGACACAGATACGCAGTATTTT.

This CDR3 reads CASSAYSNQPQHF. CDR3 DNA sequence: TGTGCCAGCAGTGCCTATAGCAATCAGCCCCAGCATTTT. The chain is built from TRBV28 and TRBJ1-5; D not resolved. The CDR3 is 13 amino acids. The germline CDR1 and CDR2 sequences are MDHEN and SYDVKM. V lost 5 bases to trimming and J lost 0 bases, with 5 bases between them.

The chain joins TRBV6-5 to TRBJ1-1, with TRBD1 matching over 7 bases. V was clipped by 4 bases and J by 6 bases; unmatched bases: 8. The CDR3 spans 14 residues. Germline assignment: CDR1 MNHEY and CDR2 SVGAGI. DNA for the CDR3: TGTGCCAGCAGTTTAGAACAGGGGTCTCCTGAAGCTTTCTTT. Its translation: CASSLEQGSPEAFF.

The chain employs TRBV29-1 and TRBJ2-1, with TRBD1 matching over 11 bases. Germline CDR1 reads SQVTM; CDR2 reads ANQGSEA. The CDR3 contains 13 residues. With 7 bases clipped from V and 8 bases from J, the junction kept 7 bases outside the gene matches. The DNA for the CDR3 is TGCAGCGGACGGGGACAGGGGGACCATGAGCAGTTCTTC. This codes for CSGRGQGDHEQFF.

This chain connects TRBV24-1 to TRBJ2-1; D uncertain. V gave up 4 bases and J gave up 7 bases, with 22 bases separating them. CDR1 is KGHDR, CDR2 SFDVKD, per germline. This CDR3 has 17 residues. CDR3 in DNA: TGTGCCACCAGTGACCCCGTAACGGGTAACCGACGGAATGAGCAGTTCTTC. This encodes CATSDPVTGNRRNEQFF.

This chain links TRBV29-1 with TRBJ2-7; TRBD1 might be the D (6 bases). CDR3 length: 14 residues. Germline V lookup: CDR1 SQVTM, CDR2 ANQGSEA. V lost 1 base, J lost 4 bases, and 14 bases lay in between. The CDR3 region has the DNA TGCAGCGTTGAAGGCCCGGGACAAGAGTACGAGCAGTACTTC. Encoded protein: CSVEGPGQEYEQYF.

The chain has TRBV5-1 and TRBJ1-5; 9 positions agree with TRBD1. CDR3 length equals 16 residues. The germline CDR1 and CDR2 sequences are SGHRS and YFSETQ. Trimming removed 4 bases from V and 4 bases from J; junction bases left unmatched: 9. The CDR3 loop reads CASSPGTGSGNQPQHF. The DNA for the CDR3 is TGCGCCAGCAGCCCCGGGACAGGGTCAGGTAATCAGCCCCAGCATTTT.

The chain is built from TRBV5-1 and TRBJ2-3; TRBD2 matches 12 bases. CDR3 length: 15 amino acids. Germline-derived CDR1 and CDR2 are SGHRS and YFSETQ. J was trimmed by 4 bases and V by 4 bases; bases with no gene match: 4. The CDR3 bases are TGCGCCAGCAGCGCGACTAGCGGGGGTCCAGATACGCAGTATTTT. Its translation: CASSATSGGPDTQYF.

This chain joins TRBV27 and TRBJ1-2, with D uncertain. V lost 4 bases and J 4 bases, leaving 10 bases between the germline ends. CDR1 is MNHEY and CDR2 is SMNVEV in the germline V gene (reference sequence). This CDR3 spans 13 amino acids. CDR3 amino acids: CASSSAQLYGYTF. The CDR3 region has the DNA TGTGCCAGCAGTTCCGCACAGCTCTATGGCTACACCTTC.

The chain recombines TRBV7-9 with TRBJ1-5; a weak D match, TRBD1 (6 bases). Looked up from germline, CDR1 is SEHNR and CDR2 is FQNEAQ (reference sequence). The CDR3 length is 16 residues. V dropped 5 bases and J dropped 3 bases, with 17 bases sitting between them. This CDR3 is CASSLSRTAFNQPQHF. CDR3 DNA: TGTGCCAGCAGCCTTTCTCGGACAGCTTTCAATCAGCCCCAGCATTTT.

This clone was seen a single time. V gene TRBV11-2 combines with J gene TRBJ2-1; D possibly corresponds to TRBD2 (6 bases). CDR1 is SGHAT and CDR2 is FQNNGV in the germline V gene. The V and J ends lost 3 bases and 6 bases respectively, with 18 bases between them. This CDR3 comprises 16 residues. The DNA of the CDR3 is TGTGCCAGCAGCTTGGGGCGGGGCGGTCGGCGCAATGAGCAGTTCTTC. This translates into CASSLGRGGRRNEQFF.

The DNA for the CDR3 is TGTGCCAGCTCACAAAACCCCGGGACAGCCCTTGAAGCTTTCTTT. This encodes CASSQNPGTALEAFF. The chain couples TRBV18 to TRBJ1-1; 7 bases match TRBD1. V was pared by 4 bases and J by 7 bases, with 12 bases of the junction left unmatched. Germline V lookup: CDR1 KGHSH, CDR2 LQKENI. The CDR3 extends over 15 amino acids.

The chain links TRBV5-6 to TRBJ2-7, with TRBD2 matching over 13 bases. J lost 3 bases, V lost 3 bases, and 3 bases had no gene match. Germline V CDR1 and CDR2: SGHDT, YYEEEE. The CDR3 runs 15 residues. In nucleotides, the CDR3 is TGTGCCAGCAGCTCGGGACTAGCGGGATTCTACGAGCAGTACTTC. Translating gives CASSSGLAGFYEQYF.

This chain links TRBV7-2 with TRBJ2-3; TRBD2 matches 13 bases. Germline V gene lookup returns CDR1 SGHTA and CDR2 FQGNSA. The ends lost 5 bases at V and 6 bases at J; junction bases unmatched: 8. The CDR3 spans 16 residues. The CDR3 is CASSQRLAGGGDTQYF. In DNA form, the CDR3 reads TGTGCCAGCAGCCAAAGACTAGCGGGGGGAGGCGATACGCAGTATTTT.

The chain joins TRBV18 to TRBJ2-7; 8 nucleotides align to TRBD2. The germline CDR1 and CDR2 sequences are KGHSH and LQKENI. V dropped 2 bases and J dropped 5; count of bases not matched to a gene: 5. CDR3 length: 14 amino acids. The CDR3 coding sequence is TGTGCCAGCTCACCAGCGGCGGGGGGCCACGAGCAGTACTTC. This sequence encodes CASSPAAGGHEQYF.

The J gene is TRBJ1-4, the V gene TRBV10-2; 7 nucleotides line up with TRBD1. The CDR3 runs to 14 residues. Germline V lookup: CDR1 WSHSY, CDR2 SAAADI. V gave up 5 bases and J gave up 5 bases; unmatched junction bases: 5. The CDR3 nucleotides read TGCGCCAGCAGTTCCGGGACAGAGAATGAAAAACTGTTTTTT. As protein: CASSSGTENEKLFF.

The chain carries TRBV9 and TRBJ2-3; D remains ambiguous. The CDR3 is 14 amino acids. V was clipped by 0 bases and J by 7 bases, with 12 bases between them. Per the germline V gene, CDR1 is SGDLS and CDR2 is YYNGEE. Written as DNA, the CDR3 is TGTGCCAGCAGCGTAGGCATGGAGAGGAATACGCAGTATTTT. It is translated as CASSVGMERNTQYF.

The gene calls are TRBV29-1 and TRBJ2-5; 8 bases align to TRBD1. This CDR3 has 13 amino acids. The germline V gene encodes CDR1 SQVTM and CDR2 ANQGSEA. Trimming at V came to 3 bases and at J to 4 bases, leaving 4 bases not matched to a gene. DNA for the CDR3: TGCAGCGTTGAGCCTGACAGGGGAGAGACCCAGTACTTC. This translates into CSVEPDRGETQYF.

Written as DNA, the CDR3 is TGTGCCAGCAGCTTCCGGGGGGAAACTGAAGCTTTCTTT. Translation gives CASSFRGETEAFF. This sequence joins TRBV7-8 and TRBJ1-1; possibly TRBD1 for D (5 bases). The CDR3 has 13 amino acids. From germline, CDR1 is SGHVS and CDR2 FQNEAQ. Trimming took 3 bases from V and 5 from J, leaving 10 bases between them.

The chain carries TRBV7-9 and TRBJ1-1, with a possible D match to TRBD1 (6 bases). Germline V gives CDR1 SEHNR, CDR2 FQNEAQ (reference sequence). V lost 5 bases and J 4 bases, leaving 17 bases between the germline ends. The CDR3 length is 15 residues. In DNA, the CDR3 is TGTGCCAGCAGCCACCCCAGCCAGGGGTTCACTGAAGCTTTCTTT. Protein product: CASSHPSQGFTEAFF.